Listed here are 27 T cell receptor beta chains from one sample, sequenced in a study of blood T cell repertoires in COVID-19. Sequencing was performed with immunoSEQ multiplex PCR; in TCRdb, only in-frame clones are kept and a portion is missing. The data show roughly 80,000 clones, 84% seen once. Sequenced sample: peripheral blood. The receptors here all came from a man in his fifties or sixties with acute or convalescent COVID-19.

The J gene is TRBJ2-1, the V gene TRBV18; 8 bases are a match to TRBD1. Losses at the gene ends were 3 bases for V and 3 bases for J; bases not matched to a gene: 7. Germline lookup yields CDR1 KGHSH and CDR2 LQKENI. The length of the CDR3 is 16 residues. In DNA form, the CDR3 reads TGTGCCAGCTCACCTGGACAGGGATTGGACTACAATGAGCAGTTCTTC. Encoded protein: CASSPGQGLDYNEQFF.

The V and J genes are TRBV11-3 and TRBJ2-1; D is unresolved. Germline V gene sequence: CDR1 SGHNT, CDR2 YENEEA. This CDR3 has 12 residues. The V end was cut by 5 bases, the J end by 9 bases, with 11 bases between. DNA for the CDR3: TGTGCCAGCAGCCGCGAGCAGGTTGAGCAGTTCTTC. Amino acids: CASSREQVEQFF.

V is TRBV12-3 or TRBV12-4 and J is TRBJ1-5, with 7 bases identical to TRBD1. CDR3 length: 13 residues. The V segment lost 2 bases and the J segment 6 bases; nucleotides outside the gene matches: 1. CDR3 region: CASSLNRGQPQHF. The DNA for the CDR3 is TGTGCCAGCAGTTTAAACAGGGGTCAGCCCCAGCATTTT.

For the CDR3, the DNA is TGCGCCAGCAGCCAGTCCACAGGGGGCATTCCCCAGCATTTT. Its translation is CASSQSTGGIPQHF. The rearrangement joins TRBV4-1 to TRBJ1-5; 9 nucleotides agree with TRBD1. V lost 3 bases and J lost 10; bases outside the gene matches: 7. There are 14 residues in the CDR3. The germline CDR1 and CDR2 sequences are MGHRA and YSYEKL.

This sequence joins TRBV30 and TRBJ1-2, with D hard to call. The CDR3 consists of 12 residues. Germline values: CDR1 GTSNPN, CDR2 SVGIG (reference sequence). Trimming took 2 bases from V and 8 from J, leaving 12 bases between them. The CDR3 sequence: CAWSRSVGGYTF. CDR3 DNA sequence: TGTGCCTGGAGTCGGAGCGTTGGCGGCTACACCTTC.

The chain carries TRBV19 and TRBJ2-1; 14 bases are shared with TRBD2. The CDR3 covers 17 residues. The germline V gene encodes CDR1 LNHDA and CDR2 SQIVND (reference sequence). The V gene end was trimmed by 6 bases and the J gene end by 2 bases; junction bases not matched to a gene: 6. CDR3 sequence: CASRPGLAGEPYNEQFF. The CDR3 bases are TGTGCCAGTAGGCCGGGACTAGCGGGAGAGCCCTACAATGAGCAGTTCTTC.

The chain is built from TRBV10-2 and TRBJ2-7; the match to TRBD1 covers 10 bases. This CDR3 has 15 amino acids. Germline lookup yields CDR1 WSHSY and CDR2 SAAADI. V lost 0 bases to trimming and J lost 6 bases; unmatched junction nucleotides: 5. CDR3 bases: TGCGCCAGCAGTGAGTCGACAGGGGGCCCCATCGAGCAGTACTTC. It encodes CASSESTGGPIEQYF.

The rearrangement links TRBV6-6 to TRBJ1-2; D may be TRBD1 (5 bases). V was shortened by 5 bases and J by 6 bases, with 16 bases between the two germline ends. Germline V gene lookup returns CDR1 MNHNY and CDR2 SVGAGI (reference sequence). This CDR3 is built from 14 residues. The CDR3 DNA sequence: TGTGCCAGCAGTGCCCGGACAATTTCAGATGGCTACACCTTC. The encoded protein is CASSARTISDGYTF.

On this clone itself: At one end, the junction sequence differs from germline, possibly due to a read error. J is TRBJ2-7 and V is TRBV15; TRBD2 matches 11 bases. The CDR3 has 15 amino acids. CDR1 and CDR2 from the germline V gene are LNHNV and YYDKDF (reference sequence). The CDR3 DNA is TGTGCCACCAGCAGAGATTCGTTGGCTAGCGGGAGGTTGGACTTC. Its translation: CATSRDSLASGRLDF. The whole variable domain, remainder taken from reference TRBV15 and TRBJ2-7, is DAMVIQNPRYQVTQFGKPVTLSCSQTLNHNVMYWYQQKSSQAPKLLFHYYDKDFNNEADTPDNFQSRRPNTSFCFLDIRSPGLGDTAMYLCATSRDSLASGRLDFGPGTRLTVT.

This clone has a single count. The J gene is TRBJ1-1, the V gene TRBV15; TRBD1 might be the D (5 bases). Per germline, CDR1 LNHNV and CDR2 YYDKDF (reference sequence). V shed 3 bases and J shed 1 base, with 12 bases lying between them. The CDR3 is 15 amino acids. The CDR3 region has the DNA TGTGCCACCAGCAGTGCCATGGGGCCGAACACTGAAGCTTTCTTT. Translated: CATSSAMGPNTEAFF.

This clone was detected only once. The V gene is TRBV19, the J gene TRBJ1-3; a weak D match, TRBD1 (5 bases). The CDR3 sequence is 14 residues long. Germline assignment: CDR1 LNHDA and CDR2 SQIVND (reference sequence). Deletions cut 7 bases from V and 2 bases from J, with 12 bases between. CDR3 in amino acids: CASTHGGAGNTIYF. The CDR3 DNA reads TGTGCCAGTACTCACGGAGGGGCTGGAAACACCATATATTTT.

V is TRBV5-1 and J is TRBJ1-2; a weak D match, TRBD1 (6 bases). The CDR3 spans 13 residues. Trimming took off 0 bases at V and 8 bases at J, with 11 bases between the two ends. The germline V gene encodes CDR1 SGHRS and CDR2 YFSETQ. Here the CDR3 reads CASSLDSGVGYTF. CDR3 in DNA: TGCGCCAGCAGCTTGGACTCAGGGGTCGGCTACACCTTC.

The V call is TRBV7-7, the J call TRBJ1-6; possibly TRBD1 for D (6 bases). The ends were cut back, 10 bases at V and 8 bases at J, with 18 bases in the middle. The CDR3 loop spans 14 amino acids. The germline V gene encodes CDR1 SSHAT and CDR2 FNYEAQ (reference sequence). The CDR3 loop is CAIPDRQAYSPLHF. CDR3 DNA sequence: TGTGCCATCCCAGACCGACAGGCTTATTCACCCCTCCACTTT.

V and J are TRBV10-3 and TRBJ2-7, with D possibly being TRBD1 (7 bases). Germline CDR1 and CDR2: ENHRY and SYGVKD. The CDR3 length is 15 residues. V was trimmed by 4 bases and J by 4 bases, leaving 17 bases between them. CDR3 DNA sequence: TGTGCCATCAGTGGCGGGAAGGACAGGAATTACGAGCAGTACTTC. Protein product: CAISGGKDRNYEQYF.

The chain links TRBV12-3 or TRBV12-4 to TRBJ2-7, with a possible D match to TRBD1 (6 bases). The V end was cut by 2 bases, the J end by 5 bases, with 10 bases between. This CDR3 has 13 residues. CDR3 sequence reads: CASSLLQGHEQYF. For the CDR3, the DNA is TGTGCCAGCAGTTTATTACAGGGCCACGAGCAGTACTTC.

This clone was seen just once. The chain carries TRBV3-1 (or the pseudogene TRBV3-2) and TRBJ1-2; 9 positions match TRBD1. Per germline, CDR1 LGHDT and CDR2 YNNKEL (reference sequence). The trim removed 2 bases at V and 8 bases at J, leaving 12 bases unmatched. CDR3 length: 16 residues. The CDR3 reads CASSQTNPRDREGYTF. For the CDR3, the DNA is TGTGCCAGCAGCCAAACTAACCCCCGGGACAGGGAAGGCTACACCTTC.

This rearrangement joins TRBV18 to TRBJ2-1; 7 bases are a match to TRBD1. The CDR3 spans 14 residues. Germline V gene lookup returns CDR1 KGHSH and CDR2 LQKENI. J lost 8 bases, V lost 3 bases, and 7 bases had no gene match. The CDR3 reads CASSPLTGVDEQFF. For the CDR3, the DNA is TGTGCCAGCTCACCGTTAACAGGGGTCGATGAGCAGTTCTTC.

This clone was observed a few times. The chain couples TRBV7-2 to TRBJ1-3; D is ambiguous. CDR3 size: 14 residues. Germline V gives CDR1 SGHTA, CDR2 FQGNSA. V lost 1 base and J lost 1, with 5 bases in between. CDR3 DNA: TGTGCCAGCAGCTTAGGTTCATCTGGAAACACCATATATTTT. Translation: CASSLGSSGNTIYF.

The rearrangement links TRBV11-2 to TRBJ2-1, with TRBD2 matching 11 bases. The CDR3 runs to 16 residues. With V trimmed by 5 bases and J by 1 base, 4 bases remained unmatched. CDR1 and CDR2 from the germline V gene are SGHAT and FQNNGV. The DNA of the CDR3 is TGTGCCAGCAGCCGTAGCGGGAGGGCGTCCTACAATGAGCAGTTCTTC. Translation: CASSRSGRASYNEQFF.

The V call is TRBV9, the J call TRBJ2-2; 12 bases agree with TRBD2. Germline values: CDR1 SGDLS, CDR2 YYNGEE. Trimming took 4 bases from V and 6 from J; bases not matched to a gene: 10. The CDR3 totals 17 residues. The DNA for the CDR3 is TGTGCCAGCAGCCCCCCTGGGGCTAGCGGGAGGGCCGGGGAGCTGTTTTTT. Translation: CASSPPGASGRAGELFF.

In its sample, this clone was seen a few times. The chain links TRBV28 to TRBJ2-2; possibly TRBD2 for D (6 bases). Trimming left V 1 base short and J 7 bases short, with 7 bases between. CDR3 length: 13 amino acids. The germline CDR1 and CDR2 sequences are MDHEN and SYDVKM. As DNA, the CDR3 is TGTGCCAGCAGTTTATCCGGGGGCGGGGAGCTGTTTTTT. Amino acids: CASSLSGGGELFF.

V usage is TRBV9 and J usage is TRBJ2-3, with 9 bases that match TRBD1. V lost 4 bases, J lost 6 bases, and 18 bases stayed unmatched. The CDR3 extends over 18 amino acids. Germline CDR1 and CDR2: SGDLS and YYNGEE. The CDR3 region has the DNA TGTGCCAGCAGCCAACCGAGAGGGACAGGGTCCTTTCAGGATACGCAGTATTTT. Translating it yields CASSQPRGTGSFQDTQYF.

The chain is built from TRBV19 and TRBJ2-1; 8 positions agree with TRBD2. Germline CDR1 reads LNHDA; CDR2 reads SQIVND (reference sequence). This CDR3 is 16 amino acids long. The ends lost 6 bases at V and 0 bases at J; junction bases unmatched: 7. The CDR3 loop reads CASSRLASSSYNEQFF. CDR3 nucleotide sequence: TGTGCCAGTAGCCGACTAGCGTCGAGCTCCTACAATGAGCAGTTCTTC. Supplemented by reference TRBV19 and TRBJ2-1, the full variable domain reads DGGITQSPKYLFRKEGQNVTLSCEQNLNHDAMYWYRQDPGQGLRLIYYSQIVNDFQKGDIAEGYSVSREKKESFPLTVTSAQKNPTAFYLCASSRLASSSYNEQFFGPGTRLTVL.

This rearrangement joins TRBV12-3 or TRBV12-4 to TRBJ2-7; D ambiguous. This CDR3 contains 13 residues. Trimming took 4 bases from V and 1 from J, leaving 8 bases between them. CDR3 amino acids: CASSSETSYEQYF. For the CDR3, the DNA is TGTGCCAGCAGTTCAGAAACATCCTACGAGCAGTACTTC.

The J gene is TRBJ2-7, the V gene TRBV5-1; D is undetermined. The V and J ends lost 0 bases and 0 bases respectively, with 19 bases between them. This CDR3 has 18 residues. Germline V gene sequence: CDR1 SGHRS, CDR2 YFSETQ. The CDR3 coding sequence is TGCGCCAGCAGCTTGGAAGAGACACCCTCTTTAAGCTCCTACGAGCAGTACTTC. Amino acid sequence: CASSLEETPSLSSYEQYF.

This clone has a single count. The rearrangement links TRBV7-2 to TRBJ2-2; D possibly corresponds to TRBD2 (5 bases). This CDR3 comprises 14 residues. Looked up from germline, CDR1 is SGHTA and CDR2 is FQGNSA. V was pared by 5 bases and J by 5 bases, with 12 bases between. CDR3 in DNA: TGTGCCAGCAGCCTGCCGGACTCAACCGGGGAGCTGTTTTTT. It specifies CASSLPDSTGELFF.

This clone appeared once. CDR3 region: CASSPTTNSLEYF. The CDR3 region has the DNA TGTGCCAGCAGTCCCACCACTAATAGCCTTGAGTACTTC. The V gene is TRBV6-2 or TRBV6-3, the J gene TRBJ2-5; D gene ambiguous. Deletions cut 5 bases from V and 12 bases from J, with 19 bases between. Germline V gene sequence: CDR1 MNHEY, CDR2 SVGEGT. CDR3 length: 13 amino acids.